This T cell receptor (beta chain) is from a study of brain T cells in children with intractable seizures. Study-wide findings and caveats: HCMV serostatus was not known, and viral specificity came from CDR3 similarity only.

This clone was seen only once. Its antigen is still unknown. In germline, CDR1 is SGHRS, CDR2 YFSETQ. The V segment lost 3 bases and the J segment 1 base; nucleotides outside the gene matches: 5. The CDR3 contains 15 residues. Assay used: immunoSEQ multiplex PCR; TCRdb lists only in-frame clones, some missing. Among around 9,300 clones listed, 69% were seen once. The sequenced cases were selected for having the highest brain T cell transcript signatures. The V gene is TRBV5-1, the J gene TRBJ2-5, with 8 bases that match TRBD2. This material consisted of resected brain tissue, taken at surgery. The clonotype originates from a girl aged 2 to 10 with tuberous sclerosis and intractable seizures. CDR3 nucleotide sequence: TGCGCCAGCAGCTCGGAGGGACTAGTCCAAGAGACCCAGTACTTC. Its translation: CASSSEGLVQETQYF. The variable domain in full, completed from reference TRBV5-1 and TRBJ2-5, reads KAGVTQTPRYLIKTRGQQVTLSCSPISGHRSVSWYQQTPGQGLQFLFEYFSETQRNKGNFPGRFSGRQFSNSRSEMNVSTLELGDSALYLCASSSEGLVQETQYFGPGTRLLVL.